This T cell receptor beta chain was sequenced in a study of T cell responses to AZD1222 COVID-19 vaccine. Study findings and constraints: There were mostly white British donors and more females than males, and clonal diversity was possibly underestimated. Only after the peak T cell response were repertoires sampled. Spike-specific TCR breadth rose after two AZD1222 doses, and depth rose as well. Vaccine-associated CD4 TCRs ranged over spike, dominating at 160-218 and 743-854.

Only in-frame clones appear in the TCRdb table, and some are missing; sequencing was by immunoSEQ multiplex PCR. The sample carries 90,000 to 150,000 clones, approximately 87% recorded once. This clone showed up just once. Its antigen remains unidentified. The CDR3 runs to 16 residues. CDR1 is KGHSH and CDR2 is LQKENI in the germline V gene. V lost 4 bases, J lost 6 bases, and 21 bases lay in between. The source of this sequence is an adult in good health. The chain carries TRBV18 and TRBJ1-1; possible D gene TRBD1, 5 bases. The input for sequencing was peripheral blood, taken on day 0 of AZD1222 vaccination. The CDR3 spells CASSLFDGAVKAEAFF. The CDR3 region has the DNA TGTGCCAGCTCACTGTTCGACGGGGCCGTCAAGGCTGAAGCTTTCTTT.